This T cell receptor beta chain was identified in a study of cytomegalovirus exposure and HLA in healthy donors. Study details: Of the donors genotyped, a few hundred in all, 75% to 85% fell in the Caucasian-associated ancestry cluster. Study-level results: In a later analysis, V- and J-gene trimming of beta chains associated with a DCLRE1C missense variant, replicated independently. Confirmation was obtained in vitro that three CMV-associated chains are specific for CMV antigens. TCR beta chains numbering more than 150 were designated cytomegalovirus-associated.

For this clone: The antigen is undetermined.

V gave up 2 bases and J gave up 0 bases, with 8 bases separating them. This CDR3 contains 14 residues. Germline V gives CDR1 SGHVS, CDR2 FNYEAQ. PCR amplification relied on 60 Vbeta primers (plus 13 Jbeta primers). Assay used: immunoSEQ multiplex PCR; TCRdb lists only in-frame clones, some missing. The sample consists of 140,000 or so clones, roughly 90% of them appearing once. This rearrangement joins TRBV7-6 to TRBJ2-7; TRBD2 might be the D (6 bases). The sequence derives from a woman aged 40 to 49 in good health and CMV-seronegative. The sample taken for sequencing was PBMCs. This chain's CDR3 is CASSLRRDSYEQYF. DNA of the CDR3: TGTGCCAGCAGCTTACGGCGGGACTCCTACGAGCAGTACTTC.